This T cell receptor (beta chain) was sequenced in a study of blood T cell repertoires in COVID-19. Germline loops: CDR1 MNHEY, CDR2 SVGAGI. This CDR3 is 14 amino acids long. V was shortened by 4 bases and J by 3 bases, with 13 bases between the two germline ends. Repertoires were generated with immunoSEQ multiplex PCR, while TCRdb's copy carries only in-frame clones and drops some. The sample has 300,000 to 400,000 clones; roughly 86% are singletons. The receptor was derived from a man younger than 40 with COVID-19, enrolled during active disease. The specimen sequenced was peripheral blood. This chain joins TRBV6-5 and TRBJ2-7; D is perhaps TRBD1 (5 bases). The CDR3 protein is CASSLSQGRYEQYF. CDR3 bases: TGTGCCAGCAGTTTATCCCAGGGCCGCTACGAGCAGTACTTC.